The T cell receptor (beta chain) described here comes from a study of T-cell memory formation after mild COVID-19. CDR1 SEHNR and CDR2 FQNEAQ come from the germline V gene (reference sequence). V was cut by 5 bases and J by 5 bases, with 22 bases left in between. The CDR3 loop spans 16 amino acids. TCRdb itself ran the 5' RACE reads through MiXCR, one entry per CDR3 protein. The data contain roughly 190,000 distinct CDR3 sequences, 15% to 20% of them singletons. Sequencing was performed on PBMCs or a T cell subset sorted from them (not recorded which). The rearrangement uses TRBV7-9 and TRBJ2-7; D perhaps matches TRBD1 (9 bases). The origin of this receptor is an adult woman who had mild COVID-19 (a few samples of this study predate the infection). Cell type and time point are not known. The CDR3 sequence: CASSPLAGQGFDEQYF. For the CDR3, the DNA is TGTGCCAGCAGCCCCTTAGCGGGACAGGGCTTCGACGAGCAGTACTTC.